The 13 T cell receptor beta chains reported below all come from one sample, sequenced in a study of blood T cell repertoires in COVID-19. Sequencing was performed with immunoSEQ multiplex PCR; in TCRdb, only in-frame clones are kept and a portion is missing. The sample consists of hundreds of thousands of clones, around 85% of them appearing once. Sequences were obtained from peripheral blood. Every receptor here comes from a man aged 35-49 years with acute or convalescent COVID-19.

This chain joins TRBV6-1 and TRBJ2-5; D might be TRBD2 (6 bases). V lost 3 bases to trimming and J lost 2 bases, with 10 bases between them. The CDR3 consists of 14 residues. Germline CDR1 and CDR2: MNHNS and SASEGT. The DNA for the CDR3 is TGTGCCAGCAGTGAGGGTAGCGGACAAGAGACCCAGTACTTC. Protein: CASSEGSGQETQYF.

The V gene is TRBV27, the J gene TRBJ2-3, with TRBD1 matching 10 bases. V lost 6 bases and J lost 2; bases outside the gene matches: 2. Germline V gene lookup returns CDR1 MNHEY and CDR2 SMNVEV (reference sequence). This CDR3 contains 14 residues. The CDR3 coding sequence is TGTGCCAGCAGGACAGGGGGCTTCACAGATACGCAGTATTTT. Translation gives CASRTGGFTDTQYF.

This clone appeared a few times. This chain links TRBV7-2 with TRBJ1-3, with D perhaps matching TRBD1 (5 bases). The CDR3 contains 14 residues. The germline V and J ends were trimmed by 4 bases and 3 bases, with 10 bases remaining between them. Per the germline V gene, CDR1 is SGHTA and CDR2 is FQGNSA. The CDR3 coding sequence is TGTGCCAGCAGCTCAGGGCTGCGTGGAAACACCATATATTTT. Translated: CASSSGLRGNTIYF.

The chain carries TRBV11-2 and TRBJ1-5; no firm D call. The length of the CDR3 is 14 residues. Trimming took off 4 bases at V and 7 bases at J, with 14 bases between the two ends. CDR1 and CDR2 (germline): SGHAT, FQNNGV. CDR3 sequence: CASSWTGVGQPQHF. The CDR3 DNA is TGTGCCAGCAGCTGGACCGGGGTTGGGCAGCCCCAGCATTTT.

The chain uses TRBV10-3 and TRBJ2-6; D may be TRBD2 (5 bases). The CDR3 consists of 14 residues. The germline V gene has CDR1 ENHRY and CDR2 SYGVKD. V was trimmed by 11 bases and J by 0 bases, leaving 11 bases between them. CDR3 sequence reads: CALQRDSGANVLTF. In DNA, the CDR3 is TGTGCCCTCCAGAGGGACTCTGGGGCCAACGTCCTGACTTTC.

The chain couples TRBV10-3 to TRBJ2-1; 13 bases align to TRBD2. Germline V gene sequence: CDR1 ENHRY, CDR2 SYGVKD. Losses at the gene ends were 7 bases for V and 7 bases for J; bases not matched to a gene: 10. The CDR3 totals 16 residues. The CDR3 DNA follows: TGTGCCATCACCGGAACCGGGACTAGCGGGAAGAATGAGCAGTTCTTC. This gives the protein CAITGTGTSGKNEQFF.

CDR3 bases: TGTGCCAGCAGCGTAGCCGATTCAGGGGGCGCGGGCAACACCATATATTTT. Residues: CASSVADSGGAGNTIYF. The rearrangement joins TRBV9 to TRBJ1-3; 8 positions agree with TRBD1. With V trimmed by 0 bases and J by 7 bases, 12 bases remained unmatched. The CDR3 is 17 residues long. CDR1 SGDLS and CDR2 YYNGEE come from the germline V gene.

The chain carries TRBV11-3 and TRBJ2-7, with D hard to call. Germline lookup yields CDR1 SGHNT and CDR2 YENEEA. The CDR3 runs 16 residues. V was shortened by 4 bases and J by 3 bases, with 19 bases between the two germline ends. The CDR3: CASSYIWVDMFYEQYF. In DNA form, the CDR3 reads TGTGCCAGCAGCTATATTTGGGTAGACATGTTCTACGAGCAGTACTTC.

This rearrangement joins TRBV7-3 to TRBJ2-3; D unclear. Germline V gene sequence: CDR1 SGHTA, CDR2 FQGTGA. The CDR3 sequence is 15 residues long. V shed 1 base and J shed 2 bases, with 10 bases lying between them. CDR3 region: CASSLIPGPTDTQYF. The CDR3 DNA follows: TGTGCCAGCAGCTTAATTCCAGGTCCCACAGATACGCAGTATTTT.

The chain joins TRBV29-1 to TRBJ1-1, with D unresolved. Germline assignment: CDR1 SQVTM and CDR2 ANQGSEA. The V end was cut by 6 bases, the J end by 4 bases, with 12 bases between. The CDR3 has 12 amino acids. The CDR3 spells CSVLIATTEAFF. The CDR3 nucleotides read TGCAGCGTGTTGATCGCTACCACTGAAGCTTTCTTT.

The chain uses TRBV10-1 and TRBJ1-6; possible D gene TRBD1, 6 bases. This CDR3 has 16 residues. Trimming took off 2 bases at V and 4 bases at J, with 12 bases between the two ends. In germline, CDR1 is WNHNN, CDR2 SYGVQD (reference sequence). CDR3 amino acids: CASSEGQKSYNSPLHF. The CDR3 region has the DNA TGCGCCAGCAGTGAGGGACAGAAATCTTATAATTCACCCCTCCACTTT.

The chain uses TRBV5-1 and TRBJ1-1, with D perhaps matching TRBD1 (6 bases). The CDR3 extends over 11 amino acids. Deletions cut 0 bases from V and 11 bases from J, with 8 bases between. Germline V lookup: CDR1 SGHRS, CDR2 YFSETQ. The DNA for the CDR3 is TGCGCCAGCAGCTTGGCAGGGGCGGCTTTCTTT. Translated, it gives CASSLAGAAFF.

The chain joins TRBV2 to TRBJ1-1, with 9 positions matching TRBD1. Germline V gives CDR1 SNHLY, CDR2 FYNNEI. The CDR3 has 14 amino acids. V lost 2 bases to trimming and J lost 11 bases; unmatched junction nucleotides: 9. CDR3 sequence: CASSEFIGQGWAFF. DNA of the CDR3: TGTGCCAGCAGTGAATTTATAGGACAGGGGTGGGCTTTCTTT.